Listed below are T cell receptor beta chains from one sample, sequenced in a study of T cells after yellow fever vaccination. A single record per CDR3 protein comes from TCRdb applying MiXCR to the 5' RACE reads. The sample lists 150,000 or so distinct CDR3 sequences, 6.6% occurring once. The material was CD4+ T cells sorted from PBMCs, obtained 10 days after the yellow fever booster vaccination. Receptors originate from a man aged 25 to 45 who received the YFV17D yellow fever vaccine. Both conserved end residues are part of each CDR3. The D gene is left open where the match is weak. Some rows mark clone size as missing; the rest say once, few, many or name a class of expanded clone.

abundance,v_gene,j_gene,d_gene,CDR3aa,CDR3nt
many,TRBV19,TRBJ2-1,.,CASRGRGHEQFF,TGTGCCAGTCGTGGTCGGGGACATGAGCAGTTCTTC
many,TRBV9,TRBJ2-7,.,CASSVRLDYEQYF,TGTGCCAGCAGCGTTAGGCTGGACTACGAGCAGTACTTC
few,TRBV3-1,TRBJ2-1,TRBD2,CAIATGGEQFF,TGTGCCATTGCGACCGGGGGGGAGCAGTTCTTC
few,TRBV20-1,TRBJ2-7,.,CSGGTTTYEQYF,TGCAGCGGGGGGACAACCACCTACGAGCAGTACTTC
few,TRBV25-1,TRBJ1-1,.,CASSADRREAFF,TGTGCCAGCAGTGCCGACAGGAGAGAAGCTTTCTTT
many,TRBV12-3/TRBV12-4,TRBJ2-2,.,CASSLKAVTGELFF,TGTGCCAGCAGTCTCAAAGCGGTCACCGGGGAGCTGTTTTTT
few,TRBV5-4,TRBJ2-5,TRBD2,CASSRGLAPQETQYF,TGTGCCAGCAGCCGCGGACTAGCGCCCCAAGAGACCCAGTACTTC
many,TRBV5-1,TRBJ1-4,.,CASRYSGEKLFF,TGCGCCAGCAGATACAGTGGGGAAAAACTGTTTTTT
.,TRBV12-3/TRBV12-4,TRBJ2-3,.,CASKVTASVDTQYF,TGTGCCAGCAAGGTGACTGCTAGCGTGGATACGCAGTATTTT
many,TRBV29-1,TRBJ2-1,.,CSVDGNRGGDEQFF,TGCAGCGTTGACGGGAATCGGGGTGGGGATGAGCAGTTCTTC
many,TRBV7-2,TRBJ2-5,TRBD1,CASSLDRGPGTQYF,TGTGCCAGCAGCTTAGACAGGGGGCCGGGGACCCAGTACTTC
few,TRBV7-2,TRBJ2-5,.,CASSLARPGETQYF,TGTGCCAGCAGCTTAGCGAGGCCAGGGGAGACCCAGTACTTC
many,TRBV7-9,TRBJ2-3,.,CASSLRTTLNTDTQYF,TGTGCCAGCAGCTTAAGGACGACGCTAAACACAGATACGCAGTATTTT
many,TRBV10-2,TRBJ2-1,TRBD2,CASSGPGLAENEQFF,TGCGCCAGCAGTGGACCCGGACTAGCGGAAAATGAGCAGTTCTTC
many,TRBV20-1,TRBJ1-1,.,CSAAAGSTNTEAFF,TGCAGTGCTGCGGCAGGCTCGACGAACACTGAAGCTTTCTTT
.,TRBV4-3,TRBJ1-4,.,CASSQVRGLANEKLFF,TGCGCCAGCAGCCAAGTGAGGGGCCTGGCTAATGAAAAACTGTTTTTT
many,TRBV10-3,TRBJ1-3,.,CAIGTGTGNTIYF,TGTGCCATCGGAACAGGGACTGGAAACACCATATATTTT
many,TRBV7-2,TRBJ2-3,TRBD2,CASSLVRTSGIDTQYF,TGTGCCAGCAGCTTAGTTCGGACTAGCGGGATAGATACGCAGTATTTT